Listed below are T cell receptor beta chains from one sample, sequenced in a study of control samples from healthy donors and cancer patients. Clones were read by immunoSEQ multiplex PCR, and TCRdb kept only the in-frame ones, dropping some. The sample contains about 120,000 clones, about 93% of which appear only once. The sample taken for sequencing was blood. Source of these receptors: a young man in good health. Each CDR3 is given with its conserved first and last residue.

CDR3aa | j_gene | v_gene | len
CASSPFPTGNTIYF | TRBJ1-3 | TRBV27 | 14
CASSRAGGRDEKLFF | TRBJ1-4 | TRBV7-9 | 15
CASSQERTSGGVYNEQFF | TRBJ2-1 | TRBV14 | 18
CATQPSDRTGVQETQYF | TRBJ2-5 | TRBV24-1 | 17
CASSVKLAGPSTDTQYF | TRBJ2-3 | TRBV9 | 17
CASSLEGAGVNNEQFF | TRBJ2-1 | TRBV7-2 | 16
CASSEWFPNTEAFF | TRBJ1-1 | TRBV6-1 | 14
CASNTGRGGSYNEQFF | TRBJ2-1 | TRBV5-1 | 16
CASSGRGRQPQHF | TRBJ1-5 | TRBV28 | 13
CASSPIRTGYNSPLHF | TRBJ1-6 | TRBV3-1/TRBV3-2 | 16
CASSVVIPTGPNTGELFF | TRBJ2-2 | TRBV9 | 18
CAMGGGRLYSGNTIYF | TRBJ1-3 | TRBV10-3 | 16
CASLSWNTEAFF | TRBJ1-1 | TRBV2 | 12
CASTLAGREEQYF | TRBJ2-7 | TRBV28 | 13
CASSLNPTAYGYTF | TRBJ1-2 | TRBV27 | 14
CASGTVDEQYF | TRBJ2-7 | TRBV5-1 | 11
CASSLQGTEAFF | TRBJ1-1 | TRBV11-2 | 12
CTSSPRCGGSKNIQYF | TRBJ2-4 | TRBV1 | 16
CASSLAFGNQPQHF | TRBJ1-5 | TRBV11-2 | 14
CAISSGEQFF | TRBJ2-1 | TRBV10-3 | 10
CASSKALSISAKGDGNEQFF | TRBJ2-1 | TRBV21-1 | 20
CASSIGVIGQGTTQETQYF | TRBJ2-5 | TRBV19 | 19
CASTLVGLNEQFF | TRBJ2-1 | TRBV5-1 | 13
CASSEARTDF | TRBJ1-6 | TRBV6-1 | 10
CACTTGAHQNIQYF | TRBJ2-4 | TRBV30 | 14
CASSPRQGNTEAFF | TRBJ1-1 | TRBV11-2 | 14
CASSPPGAYEQYF | TRBJ2-7 | TRBV7-9 | 13
CATQRTGANTEAFF | TRBJ1-1 | TRBV24-1 | 14
CASSYDPTSAPRSSGETQYF | TRBJ2-5 | TRBV6-2/TRBV6-3 | 20
CASSWQETQYF | TRBJ2-5 | TRBV28 | 11
CASSYDGGRGNQPQHF | TRBJ1-5 | TRBV6-2/TRBV6-3 | 16
CASSGEGGTGELFF | TRBJ2-2 | TRBV6-5 | 14
CASSFYLETDTQYF | TRBJ2-3 | TRBV7-2 | 14
CASSLGGQGAVIGGYTF | TRBJ1-2 | TRBV11-2 | 17
CASSPGTGGPTEAFF | TRBJ1-1 | TRBV7-2 | 15
CASSLRPSYEQYF | TRBJ2-7 | TRBV5-1 | 13
CASSEAYRAQPQHF | TRBJ1-5 | TRBV6-1 | 14
CASSGGPPGTGELFF | TRBJ2-2 | TRBV9 | 15
CASSFELNEKLFF | TRBJ1-4 | TRBV5-4 | 13
CASSSHTEAFF | TRBJ1-1 | TRBV6-5 | 11
CASSPFGQVNTEAFF | TRBJ1-1 | TRBV19 | 15
CASSLVGGPPYEQYF | TRBJ2-7 | TRBV7-2 | 15
CASSPRNPLVGGGYTF | TRBJ1-2 | TRBV9 | 16
CASSLARVEAFF | TRBJ1-1 | TRBV11-2 | 12
CASSGGANTEAFF | TRBJ1-1 | TRBV19 | 13
CASSNLQGGNGNTIYF | TRBJ1-3 | TRBV6-4 | 16
CASSRSGGDLYEQYF | TRBJ2-7 | TRBV4-2 | 15
CASSPRLPQHF | TRBJ1-5 | TRBV12-3/TRBV12-4 | 11
CASSPTGGSNGYTF | TRBJ1-2 | TRBV7-9 | 14